This TCR beta chain was retrieved from a study of beta chain features in type 1 diabetes. Overall study findings and caveats: At VDJ recombination sites, type 1 diabetes patients had fewer insertions and more deleted nucleotides. Small HLA sub-analyses could not settle whether HLA shapes TCRB rearrangement.

As concerns this clone: Its antigen is undetermined.

From germline, CDR1 is SGDLS and CDR2 YYNGEE. The CDR3 totals 16 residues. Between the trimmed V and J ends, which lost 4 bases and 2 bases, there was a span of 15 bases. Researchers reported sorting CD4+ naive, central memory, regulatory and stem cell-like memory cells via CD45RO/CCR7/CD25/CD127/CD95/CD27. Sequencing targeted expressed TCRB transcripts, as all isolated RNA had been reverse transcribed. There were some 3.6 million reads on average in the naive, central memory and regulatory T cell samples. Sequenced by immunoSEQ multiplex PCR; TCRdb stores in-frame clones only, minus some. Of roughly 330,000 clones in the sample, roughly 9.6% are singletons; the top ten hold 0.015%.

The sample consisted of naive CD4+ T cells from blood. This chain joins TRBV9 and TRBJ2-2; possibly TRBD2 for D (5 bases). The clonotype was recovered from a woman younger than 45 in good health. CDR3 coding DNA: TGTGCCAGCAGCCAACGGGGAGCTCCTAACACCGGGGAGCTGTTTTTT. Protein: CASSQRGAPNTGELFF.